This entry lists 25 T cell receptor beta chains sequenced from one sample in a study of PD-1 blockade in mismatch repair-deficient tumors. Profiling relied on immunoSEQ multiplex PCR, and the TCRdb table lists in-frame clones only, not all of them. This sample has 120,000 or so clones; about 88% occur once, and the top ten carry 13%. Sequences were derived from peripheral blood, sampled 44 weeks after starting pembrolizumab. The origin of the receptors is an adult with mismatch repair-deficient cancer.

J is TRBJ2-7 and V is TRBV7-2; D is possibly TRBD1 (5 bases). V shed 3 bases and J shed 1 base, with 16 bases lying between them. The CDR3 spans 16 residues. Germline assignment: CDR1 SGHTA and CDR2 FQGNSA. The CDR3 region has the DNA TGTGCCAGCAGCTTTAGCCCGGGCTCAGGGTCCTACGAGCAGTACTTC. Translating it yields CASSFSPGSGSYEQYF.

The CDR3 sequence is CASSARQGFSTDTQYF. As DNA, the CDR3 is TGCGCCAGCAGCGCACGACAGGGATTCAGCACAGATACGCAGTATTTT. The chain couples TRBV5-1 to TRBJ2-3; 7 bases align to TRBD1. The CDR3 contains 16 residues. Germline V gene sequence: CDR1 SGHRS, CDR2 YFSETQ. V was pared by 4 bases and J by 0 bases, with 8 bases of the junction left unmatched.

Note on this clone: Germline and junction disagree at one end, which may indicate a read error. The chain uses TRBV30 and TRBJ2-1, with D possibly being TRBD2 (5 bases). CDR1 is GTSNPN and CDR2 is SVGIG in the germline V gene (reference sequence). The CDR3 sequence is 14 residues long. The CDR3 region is CARSVAQVNNEQFF. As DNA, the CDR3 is TGTGCCCGGAGTGTAGCGCAGGTAAACAATGAGCAGTTCTTC.

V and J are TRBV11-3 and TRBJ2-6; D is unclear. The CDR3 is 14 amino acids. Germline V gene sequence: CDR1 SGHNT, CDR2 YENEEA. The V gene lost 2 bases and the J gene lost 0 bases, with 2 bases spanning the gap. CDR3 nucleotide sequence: TGTGCCAGCAGCTTACCCTCTGGGGCCAACGTCCTGACTTTC. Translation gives CASSLPSGANVLTF.

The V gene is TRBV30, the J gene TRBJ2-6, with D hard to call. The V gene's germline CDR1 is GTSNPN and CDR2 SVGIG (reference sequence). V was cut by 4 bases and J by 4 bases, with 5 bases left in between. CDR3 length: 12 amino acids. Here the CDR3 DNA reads TGTGCCTGGACGAGAGGGGCCAACGTCCTGACTTTC. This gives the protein CAWTRGANVLTF.

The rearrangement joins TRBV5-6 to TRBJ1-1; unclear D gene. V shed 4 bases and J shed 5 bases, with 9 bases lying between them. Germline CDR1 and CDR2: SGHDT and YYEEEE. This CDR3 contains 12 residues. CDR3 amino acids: CASSDMRTEAFF. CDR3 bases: TGTGCCAGCAGCGACATGAGAACTGAAGCTTTCTTT. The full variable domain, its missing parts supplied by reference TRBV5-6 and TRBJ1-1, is DAGVTQSPTHLIKTRGQQVTLRCSPKSGHDTVSWYQQALGQGPQFIFQYYEEEERQRGNFPDRFSGHQFPNYSSELNVNALLLGDSALYLCASSDMRTEAFFGQGTRLTVV.

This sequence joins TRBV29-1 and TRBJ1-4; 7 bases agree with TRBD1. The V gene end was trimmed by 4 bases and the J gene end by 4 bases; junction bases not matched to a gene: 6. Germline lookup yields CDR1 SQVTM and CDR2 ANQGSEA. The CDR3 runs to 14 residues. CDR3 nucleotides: TGCAGCGTTGCCACCGGGACAGTTAATGAAAAACTGTTTTTT. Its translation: CSVATGTVNEKLFF.

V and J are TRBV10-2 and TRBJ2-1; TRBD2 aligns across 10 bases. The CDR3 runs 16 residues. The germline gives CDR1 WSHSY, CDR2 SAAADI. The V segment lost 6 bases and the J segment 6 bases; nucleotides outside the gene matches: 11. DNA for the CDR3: TGCGCCAGCAGCCGAAAACTAGCGGGATCAAGCAATGAGCAGTTCTTC. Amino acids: CASSRKLAGSSNEQFF.

The CDR3 here is CASSPPRFDRGWRDYGYTF. CDR3 coding DNA: TGTGCCAGCAGCCCCCCCCGGTTTGACAGGGGGTGGAGAGACTATGGCTACACCTTC. V and J are TRBV13 and TRBJ1-2; 9 bases agree with TRBD1. The CDR3 runs 19 residues. The V gene end was trimmed by 5 bases and the J gene end by 3 bases; junction bases not matched to a gene: 19. Germline values: CDR1 PRHDT, CDR2 FYEKMQ (reference sequence).

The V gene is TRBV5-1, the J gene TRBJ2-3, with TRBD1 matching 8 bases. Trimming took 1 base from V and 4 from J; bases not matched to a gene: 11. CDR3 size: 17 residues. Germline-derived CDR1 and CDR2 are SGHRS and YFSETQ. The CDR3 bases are TGCGCCAGCAGCTTGCGTAAACAGGGGGTTCGGTCAGATACGCAGTATTTT. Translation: CASSLRKQGVRSDTQYF.

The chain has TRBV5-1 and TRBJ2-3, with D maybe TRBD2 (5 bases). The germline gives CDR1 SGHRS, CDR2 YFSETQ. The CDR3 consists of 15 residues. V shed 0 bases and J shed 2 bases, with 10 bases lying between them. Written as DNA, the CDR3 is TGCGCCAGCAGCTTGGAGGTAGCGACCACAGATACGCAGTATTTT. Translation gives CASSLEVATTDTQYF.

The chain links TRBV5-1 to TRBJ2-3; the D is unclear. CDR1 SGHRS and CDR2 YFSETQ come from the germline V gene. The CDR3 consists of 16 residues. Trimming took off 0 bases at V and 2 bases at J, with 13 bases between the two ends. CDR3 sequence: CASSLVYLGDTDTQYF. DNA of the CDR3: TGCGCCAGCAGCTTGGTGTATTTAGGTGACACAGATACGCAGTATTTT.

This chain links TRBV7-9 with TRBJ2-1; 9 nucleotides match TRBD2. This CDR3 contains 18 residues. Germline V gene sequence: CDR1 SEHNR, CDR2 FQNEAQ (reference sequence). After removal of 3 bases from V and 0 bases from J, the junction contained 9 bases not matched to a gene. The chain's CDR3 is CASSLGLAGVISYNEQFF. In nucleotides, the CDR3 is TGTGCCAGCAGCTTGGGATTAGCGGGAGTGATCTCCTACAATGAGCAGTTCTTC. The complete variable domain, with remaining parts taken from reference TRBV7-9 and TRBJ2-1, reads DTGVSQNPRHKITKRGQNVTFRCDPISEHNRLYWYRQTLGQGPEFLTYFQNEAQLEKSRLLSDRFSAERPKGSFSTLEIQRTEQGDSAMYLCASSLGLAGVISYNEQFFGPGTRLTVL.

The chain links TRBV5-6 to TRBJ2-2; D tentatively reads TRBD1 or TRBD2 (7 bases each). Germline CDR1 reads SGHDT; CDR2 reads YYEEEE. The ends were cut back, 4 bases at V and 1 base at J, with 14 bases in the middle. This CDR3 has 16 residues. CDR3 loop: CASSLGGGGNTGELFF. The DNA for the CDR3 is TGTGCCAGCAGCCTGGGAGGGGGCGGGAACACCGGGGAGCTGTTTTTT. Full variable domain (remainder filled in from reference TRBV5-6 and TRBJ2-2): DAGVTQSPTHLIKTRGQQVTLRCSPKSGHDTVSWYQQALGQGPQFIFQYYEEEERQRGNFPDRFSGHQFPNYSSELNVNALLLGDSALYLCASSLGGGGNTGELFFGEGSRLTVL.

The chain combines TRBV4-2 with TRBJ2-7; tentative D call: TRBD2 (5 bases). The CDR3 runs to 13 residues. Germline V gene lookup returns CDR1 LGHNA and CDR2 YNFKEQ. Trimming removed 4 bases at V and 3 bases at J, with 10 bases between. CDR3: CASSPQRNYEQYF. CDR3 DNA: TGTGCCAGCAGCCCCCAGCGGAACTACGAGCAGTACTTC.

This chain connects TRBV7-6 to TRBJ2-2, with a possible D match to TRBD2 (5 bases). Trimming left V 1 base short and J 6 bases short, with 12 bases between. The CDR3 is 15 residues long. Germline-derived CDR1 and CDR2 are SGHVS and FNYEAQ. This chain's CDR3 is CASSLDRPGAGELFF. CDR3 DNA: TGTGCCAGCAGCTTAGATCGACCCGGGGCCGGGGAGCTGTTTTTT.

The CDR3 coding sequence is TGTGCCAGCAGCTTAGGTCCTTCGGGGCTAGCTCGTGATACGCAGTATTTT. Its translation is CASSLGPSGLARDTQYF. The chain is built from TRBV11-3 and TRBJ2-3; D possibly uses TRBD1 or TRBD2 (5 bases each). Germline V gene data show CDR1 as SGHNT and CDR2 as YENEEA. Trimming left V 1 base short and J 6 bases short, with 20 bases between. The CDR3 consists of 17 residues.

The CDR3 DNA reads as TGTGCCAGCAGCTTAGGGTCGAACACTGAAGCTTTCTTT. Translated: CASSLGSNTEAFF. This chain connects TRBV7-3 to TRBJ1-1; D unresolved. Trimming removed 2 bases at V and 1 base at J, with 5 bases between. From germline, CDR1 is SGHTA and CDR2 FQGTGA. CDR3 length: 13 residues.

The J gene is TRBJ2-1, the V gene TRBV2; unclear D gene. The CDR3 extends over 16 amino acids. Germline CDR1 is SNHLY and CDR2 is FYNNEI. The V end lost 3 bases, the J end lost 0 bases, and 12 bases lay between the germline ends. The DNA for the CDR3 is TGTGCCAGCAGTGACAGGTACCTCAACTCCTACAATGAGCAGTTCTTC. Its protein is CASSDRYLNSYNEQFF.

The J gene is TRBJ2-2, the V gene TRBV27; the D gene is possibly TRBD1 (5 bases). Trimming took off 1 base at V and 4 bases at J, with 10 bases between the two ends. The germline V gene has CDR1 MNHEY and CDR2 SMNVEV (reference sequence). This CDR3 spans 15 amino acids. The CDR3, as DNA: TGTGCCAGCAGTTTATTTAGGGGTGGCACCGGGGAGCTGTTTTTT. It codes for CASSLFRGGTGELFF.

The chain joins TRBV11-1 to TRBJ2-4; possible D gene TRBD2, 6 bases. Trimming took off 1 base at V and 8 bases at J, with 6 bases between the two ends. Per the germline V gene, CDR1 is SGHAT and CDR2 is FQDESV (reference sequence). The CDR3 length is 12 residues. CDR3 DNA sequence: TGTGCCAGCAGCTTAGGGGGGGACATTCAGTACTTC. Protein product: CASSLGGDIQYF.

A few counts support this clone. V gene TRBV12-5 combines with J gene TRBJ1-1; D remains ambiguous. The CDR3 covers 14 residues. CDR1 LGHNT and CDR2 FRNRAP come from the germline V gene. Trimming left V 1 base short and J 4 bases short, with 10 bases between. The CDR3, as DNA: TGTGCTAGTGGTTTGGCAGGACGCGCCACTGAAGCTTTCTTT. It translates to CASGLAGRATEAFF.

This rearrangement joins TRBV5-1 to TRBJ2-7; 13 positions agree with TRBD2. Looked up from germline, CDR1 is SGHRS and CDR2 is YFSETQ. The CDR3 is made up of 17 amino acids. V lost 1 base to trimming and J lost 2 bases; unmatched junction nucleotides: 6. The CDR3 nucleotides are TGCGCCAGCAGCTTGACGACTAGCGGGAGGATGGCCTACGAGCAGTACTTC. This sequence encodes CASSLTTSGRMAYEQYF.

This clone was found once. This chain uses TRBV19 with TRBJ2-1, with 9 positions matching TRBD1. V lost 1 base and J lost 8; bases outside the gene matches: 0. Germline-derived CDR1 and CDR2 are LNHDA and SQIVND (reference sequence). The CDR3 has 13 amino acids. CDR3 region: CASSIGQGDEQFF. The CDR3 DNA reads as TGTGCCAGTAGTATAGGACAGGGGGATGAGCAGTTCTTC. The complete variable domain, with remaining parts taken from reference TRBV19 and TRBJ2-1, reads DGGITQSPKYLFRKEGQNVTLSCEQNLNHDAMYWYRQDPGQGLRLIYYSQIVNDFQKGDIAEGYSVSREKKESFPLTVTSAQKNPTAFYLCASSIGQGDEQFFGPGTRLTVL.

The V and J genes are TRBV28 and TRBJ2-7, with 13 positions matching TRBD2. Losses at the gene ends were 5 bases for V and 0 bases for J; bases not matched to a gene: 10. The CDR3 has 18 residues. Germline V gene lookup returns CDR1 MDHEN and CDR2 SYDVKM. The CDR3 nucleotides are TGTGCCAGCAGTCCCACCCCCTGGACTAGCGGGAGCTCCTACGAGCAGTACTTC. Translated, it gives CASSPTPWTSGSSYEQYF.